Given below is one T cell receptor (beta chain) in context. The V end was cut by 4 bases, the J end by 9 bases, with 1 base between. This CDR3 has 9 amino acids. This sample stems from a study of T cells after yellow fever vaccination. Generation of TCR cDNA used 5'RACE template switching (which added a universal primer site and UMIs). In TCRdb, the 5' RACE reads were re-called with MiXCR into one record per CDR3 protein. The sample yields 620,000 or so distinct CDR3 sequences, approximately 13% seen once. This clonotype was sampled from a man aged 25-40 years who received the YFV17D yellow fever vaccine. Source: PBMCs, taken on the day of the yellow fever booster vaccination. V is TRBV23-1 and J is TRBJ2-4, with D unresolved. TRBV23-1 is labeled an ORF, and its function is uncertain. The CDR3 coding sequence is TGCGCCAGCAGTCTCATTCAGTACTTC. Protein sequence: CASSLIQYF.